One sample yielded the 21 T cell receptor beta chains listed below, sequenced in a study of OX40 agonist ivuxolimab in advanced cancers. Only in-frame clones appear in the TCRdb table, and some are missing; sequencing was by immunoSEQ multiplex PCR. The sample yields roughly 99,000 clones, more than 85% seen once. Material: CD4+ or CD8+ T cells sorted from blood, obtained in a trial of the OX40 agonist ivuxolimab. Receptors were obtained from an adult with an advanced solid tumor such as melanoma, head and neck, liver or kidney cancer.

The V call is TRBV7-9, the J call TRBJ2-1; 8 bases are a match to TRBD2. CDR1 SEHNR and CDR2 FQNEAQ come from the germline V gene (reference sequence). V lost 5 bases and J lost 6; bases outside the gene matches: 3. The CDR3 runs 13 residues. The CDR3 nucleotides are TGTGCCAGCAGCCTCGGACTAGCCAATGAGCAGTTCTTC. Translated: CASSLGLANEQFF.

This chain joins TRBV12-5 and TRBJ2-5; 7 bases agree with TRBD2. Trimming cost V 3 bases and J 3 bases; bases outside gene matches: 4. The germline V gene has CDR1 LGHNT and CDR2 FRNRAP. CDR3 length: 14 amino acids. The CDR3 reads CASGLRTREETQYF. The CDR3 DNA is TGTGCTAGTGGTTTAAGGACTAGAGAAGAGACCCAGTACTTC.

The rearrangement uses TRBV6-5 and TRBJ1-4; perhaps TRBD1 as D (6 bases). Trimming removed 0 bases at V and 7 bases at J, with 15 bases between. Per germline, CDR1 MNHEY and CDR2 SVGAGI. This CDR3 region has 16 residues. The CDR3: CASSYSWTVGGEKLFF. In DNA form, the CDR3 reads TGTGCCAGCAGTTACTCTTGGACAGTGGGAGGTGAAAAACTGTTTTTT.

This clone was seen only a few times. The chain carries TRBV19 and TRBJ2-2; no reliable D call. The CDR3 sequence is 13 residues long. Deletions cut 7 bases from V and 5 bases from J, with 11 bases between. Germline V lookup: CDR1 LNHDA, CDR2 SQIVND (reference sequence). DNA for the CDR3: TGTGCCAGTAATGATGTTTTGACCGGGGAGCTGTTTTTT. It encodes CASNDVLTGELFF.

The V gene is TRBV28, the J gene TRBJ1-5; no reliable D call. V was cut by 7 bases and J by 0 bases, with 4 bases left in between. The CDR3 has 12 amino acids. The germline gives CDR1 MDHEN, CDR2 SYDVKM. The CDR3 here is CASTISNQPQHF. The CDR3 DNA follows: TGTGCCAGCACCATTAGCAATCAGCCCCAGCATTTT.

V and J are TRBV5-1 and TRBJ2-5, with D perhaps TRBD2 (6 bases). The V and J ends lost 4 bases and 1 base respectively, with 11 bases between them. CDR3 length equals 14 residues. Germline CDR1 reads SGHRS; CDR2 reads YFSETQ. The CDR3 DNA sequence: TGCGCCAGCAGCCCCGGAGGGTCCCAAGAGACCCAGTACTTC. Translated: CASSPGGSQETQYF.

The CDR3 DNA is TGTGCCAGCAGTTTATATTTCGGTTATAGCAATCAGCCCCAGCATTTT. Its translation: CASSLYFGYSNQPQHF. The V gene is TRBV27, the J gene TRBJ1-5; D not certain. Germline V gene lookup returns CDR1 MNHEY and CDR2 SMNVEV (reference sequence). V dropped 1 base and J dropped 0 bases, with 10 bases sitting between them. There are 16 residues in the CDR3.

The V gene is TRBV6-6, the J gene TRBJ2-7; 8 bases line up with TRBD2. This CDR3 comprises 15 residues. From germline, CDR1 is MNHNY and CDR2 SVGAGI (reference sequence). V was pared by 6 bases and J by 4 bases, with 11 bases of the junction left unmatched. This chain's CDR3 is CASSRDGGEVYEQYF. The CDR3 DNA follows: TGTGCCAGCAGCCGGGACGGGGGGGAAGTATACGAGCAGTACTTC.

The count of this clone is one. The rearrangement joins TRBV18 to TRBJ2-7, with TRBD1 identical over 12 bases. V gave up 4 bases and J gave up 6 bases; unmatched junction bases: 13. The V gene's germline CDR1 is KGHSH and CDR2 LQKENI. The CDR3 is 17 residues long. CDR3 protein: CASSQRGQGASSGEQYF. CDR3 sequence (DNA): TGTGCCAGCTCACAAAGGGGACAGGGGGCAAGTTCAGGCGAGCAGTACTTC.

The chain combines TRBV9 with TRBJ2-1; TRBD2 aligns across 10 bases. This CDR3 spans 15 amino acids. CDR1 is SGDLS and CDR2 is YYNGEE in the germline V gene. V shed 6 bases and J 4 bases; nucleotides not matched to a gene: 7. In DNA form, the CDR3 reads TGTGCCAGCACCCCACTAGCGGGATCTTACAATGAGCAGTTCTTC. Its translation is CASTPLAGSYNEQFF.

V is TRBV5-5 and J is TRBJ2-7; tentatively, D is TRBD1 or TRBD2 (5 bases each). Trimming pared 1 base from V and 6 bases from J, leaving 17 bases between. Germline V gene lookup returns CDR1 SGHKS and CDR2 YYEKEE (reference sequence). There are 15 residues in the CDR3. The CDR3 bases are TGTGCCAGCAGCTTGTCTCCGGGGCAAGGCGGCGAGCAGTACTTC. Encoded protein: CASSLSPGQGGEQYF.

This CDR3 reads CAWSVRGGQPQHF. DNA for the CDR3: TGTGCCTGGAGTGTCAGGGGCGGTCAGCCCCAGCATTTT. This rearrangement joins TRBV30 to TRBJ1-5; the D gene is possibly TRBD1 (6 bases). This CDR3 is built from 13 residues. V dropped 0 bases and J dropped 6 bases, with 9 bases sitting between them. CDR1 GTSNPN and CDR2 SVGIG come from the germline V gene (reference sequence).

The V gene is TRBV10-3, the J gene TRBJ2-2; 7 nucleotides align to TRBD2. The CDR3 runs 18 residues. CDR1 is ENHRY, CDR2 SYGVKD, per germline. Trimming cost V 10 bases and J 4 bases; bases outside gene matches: 21. The DNA for the CDR3 is TGTGCCACCACCGAGGAAGTTCTTACGCGGGGGTCCACCGGGGAGCTGTTTTTT. Amino acids: CATTEEVLTRGSTGELFF.

In its sample, this clone was seen once. The chain recombines TRBV10-3 with TRBJ1-5, with no clear D. The length of the CDR3 is 12 residues. Trimming stripped 4 bases from V and 5 bases from J, with 6 bases between. CDR1 and CDR2 from the germline V gene are ENHRY and SYGVKD. The chain's CDR3 is CAISGTDQPQHF. The CDR3 region has the DNA TGTGCCATCAGTGGGACCGATCAGCCCCAGCATTTT.

The sample holds one count of this clone. The chain links TRBV15 to TRBJ1-1; the match to TRBD1 covers 10 bases. The germline CDR1 and CDR2 sequences are LNHNV and YYDKDF (reference sequence). The CDR3 is 15 residues long. J was trimmed by 7 bases and V by 2 bases; bases with no gene match: 7. As DNA, the CDR3 is TGTGCCACCAGCAGACTAGGGACAGGGGTTAATGAAGCTTTCTTT. Its translation: CATSRLGTGVNEAFF.

This clone came up once. The chain is built from TRBV18 and TRBJ2-3; D is uncertain. The CDR3 consists of 15 residues. Germline assignment: CDR1 KGHSH and CDR2 LQKENI. The V and J ends lost 2 bases and 1 base respectively, with 10 bases between them. For the CDR3, the DNA is TGTGCCAGCTCACCAAGGCTAGAGGGCACAGATACGCAGTATTTT. It is translated as CASSPRLEGTDTQYF.

The V and J genes are TRBV6-6 and TRBJ1-5, with TRBD1 as a possible D gene (5 bases). The ends were cut back, 2 bases at V and 0 bases at J, with 11 bases in the middle. Germline CDR1 MNHNY, CDR2 SVGAGI (reference sequence). This CDR3 is 16 amino acids long. CDR3 bases: TGTGCCAGCAGTTACGGGACGGAGCTTAGCAATCAGCCCCAGCATTTT. This encodes CASSYGTELSNQPQHF.

This chain joins TRBV27 and TRBJ2-1; TRBD1 aligns across 7 bases. J lost 4 bases, V lost 5 bases, and 11 bases had no gene match. The CDR3 runs 16 residues. Germline assignment: CDR1 MNHEY and CDR2 SMNVEV (reference sequence). CDR3 DNA sequence: TGTGCCAGCAGTCAGGACGCCGGGACAGTATACAATGAGCAGTTCTTC. Translating it yields CASSQDAGTVYNEQFF.

This chain uses TRBV28 with TRBJ2-1, with unresolved D. Trimming left V 2 bases short and J 6 bases short, with 11 bases between. The germline CDR1 and CDR2 sequences are MDHEN and SYDVKM. The CDR3 runs 14 residues. CDR3 in amino acids: CASSLEEPSNEQFF. CDR3 bases: TGTGCCAGCAGTTTAGAGGAACCGTCCAATGAGCAGTTCTTC.

The chain carries TRBV5-6 and TRBJ1-1; D is possibly TRBD1 (6 bases). V lost 3 bases and J lost 7, with 10 bases in between. Germline CDR1 is SGHDT and CDR2 is YYEEEE. The CDR3 extends over 12 amino acids. Here the CDR3 reads CASSYGQIEAFF. For the CDR3, the DNA is TGTGCCAGCAGCTACGGACAGATTGAAGCTTTCTTT.

This sequence joins TRBV18 and TRBJ2-5, with TRBD2 identical over 8 bases. Germline-derived CDR1 and CDR2 are KGHSH and LQKENI. The CDR3 covers 14 residues. V was pared by 4 bases and J by 2 bases, with 3 bases of the junction left unmatched. The CDR3, as DNA: TGTGCCAGCTCACAGGGGACTAGACAAGAGACCCAGTACTTC. Translating gives CASSQGTRQETQYF. Together with reference TRBV18 and TRBJ2-5, the CDR3 gives the full variable domain: NAGVMQNPRHLVRRRGQEARLRCSPMKGHSHVYWYRQLPEEGLKFMVYLQKENIIDESGMPKERFSAEFPKEGPSILRIQQVVRGDSAAYFCASSQGTRQETQYFGPGTRLLVL.